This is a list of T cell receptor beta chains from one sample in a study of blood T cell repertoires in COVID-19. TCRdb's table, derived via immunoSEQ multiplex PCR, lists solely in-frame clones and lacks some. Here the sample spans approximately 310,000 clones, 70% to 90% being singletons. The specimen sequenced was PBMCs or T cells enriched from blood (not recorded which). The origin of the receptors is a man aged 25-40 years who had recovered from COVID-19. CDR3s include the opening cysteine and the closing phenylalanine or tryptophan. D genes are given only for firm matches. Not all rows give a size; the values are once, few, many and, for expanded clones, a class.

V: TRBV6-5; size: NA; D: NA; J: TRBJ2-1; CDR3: CASHVDRTYNEQFF; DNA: TGTGCCAGTCACGTGGACAGAACCTACAATGAGCAGTTCTTC
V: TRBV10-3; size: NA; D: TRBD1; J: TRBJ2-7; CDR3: CAISAGQGQEQYF; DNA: TGTGCCATCAGTGCAGGACAGGGGCAAGAGCAGTACTTC
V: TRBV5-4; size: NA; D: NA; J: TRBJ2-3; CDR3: CASSVTGFSTDTQYF; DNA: TGTGCCAGCAGCGTGACAGGATTTAGCACAGATACGCAGTATTTT
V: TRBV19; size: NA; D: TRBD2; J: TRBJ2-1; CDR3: CASNGLAGNEQFF; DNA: TGTGCCAGTAATGGACTAGCGGGGAATGAGCAGTTCTTC
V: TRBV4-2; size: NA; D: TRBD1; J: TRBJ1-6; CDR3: CASSQKQGAGVDSPLHF; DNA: TGTGCCAGCAGCCAAAAACAGGGGGCTGGGGTGGATTCACCCCTCCACTTT
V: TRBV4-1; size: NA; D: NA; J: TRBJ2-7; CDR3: CASSFRDTSYEQYF; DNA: TGCGCCAGCAGTTTTAGGGACACCTCCTACGAGCAGTACTTC
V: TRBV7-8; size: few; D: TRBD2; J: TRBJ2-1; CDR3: CASSLALAGVHNEQFF; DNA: TGTGCCAGCAGCTTAGCCCTAGCGGGGGTCCACAATGAGCAGTTCTTC
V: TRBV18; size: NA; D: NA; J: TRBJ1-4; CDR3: CASHGQRQDVNEKLFF; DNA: TGTGCCAGTCACGGACAGAGACAAGACGTTAATGAAAAACTGTTTTTT
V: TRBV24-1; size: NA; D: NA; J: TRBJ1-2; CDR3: CATSAHPPGTVALGNYGYTF; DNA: TGTGCCACCAGTGCTCATCCCCCAGGGACTGTAGCTTTAGGTAACTATGGCTACACCTTC
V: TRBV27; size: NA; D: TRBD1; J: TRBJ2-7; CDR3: CASSLSGTAYEQYF; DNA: TGTGCCAGCAGTTTATCCGGGACAGCCTACGAGCAGTACTTC
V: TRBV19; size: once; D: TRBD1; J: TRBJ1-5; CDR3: CASRDRDHQPQHF; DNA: TGTGCCAGTAGAGACAGGGATCATCAGCCCCAGCATTTT
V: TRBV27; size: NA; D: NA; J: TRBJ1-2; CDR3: CASRLAGADYGYTF; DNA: TGTGCCAGCAGGCTGGCAGGGGCGGACTATGGCTACACCTTC
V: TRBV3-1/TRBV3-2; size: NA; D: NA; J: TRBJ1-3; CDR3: CASSLQSSGNTIYF; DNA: TGTGCCAGCAGCCTCCAATCGAGTGGAAACACCATATATTTT
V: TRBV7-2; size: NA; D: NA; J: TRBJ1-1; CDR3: CASSTVGNTEAFF; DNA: TGTGCCAGCAGCACGGTTGGGAACACTGAAGCTTTCTTT
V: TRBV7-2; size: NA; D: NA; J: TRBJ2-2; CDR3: CASSLYRNTGELFF; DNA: TGTGCCAGCAGCTTATACAGGAACACCGGGGAGCTGTTTTTT
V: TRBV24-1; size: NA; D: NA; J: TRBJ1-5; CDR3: CATSDLQGMDNQPQHF; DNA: TGTGCCACCAGTGATTTGCAGGGGATGGACAATCAGCCCCAGCATTTT
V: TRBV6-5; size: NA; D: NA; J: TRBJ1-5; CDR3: CASRWTEYSNQPQHF; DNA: TGTGCCAGCAGATGGACAGAGTATAGCAATCAGCCCCAGCATTTT
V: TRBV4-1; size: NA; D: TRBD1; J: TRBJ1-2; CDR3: CASSPVGDSFYGYTF; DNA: TGCGCCAGCAGCCCGGTGGGGGACAGCTTCTATGGCTACACCTTC
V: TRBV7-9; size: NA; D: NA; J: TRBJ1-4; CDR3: CASSLTPGAATNEKLFF; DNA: TGTGCCAGCAGCTTAACCCCAGGGGCCGCAACTAATGAAAAACTGTTTTTT
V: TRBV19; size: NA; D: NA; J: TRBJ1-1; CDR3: CASSSQMNTEAFF; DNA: TGTGCCAGTAGTTCACAGATGAACACTGAAGCTTTCTTT
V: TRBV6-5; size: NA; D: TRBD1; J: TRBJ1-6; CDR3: CATRTGVSPLHF; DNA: TGTGCCACCCGGACAGGGGTTTCACCCCTCCACTTT
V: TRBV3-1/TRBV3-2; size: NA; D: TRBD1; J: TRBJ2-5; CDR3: CASSQDREPQETQYF; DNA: TGTGCCAGCAGCCAGGACAGGGAACCCCAAGAGACCCAGTACTTC
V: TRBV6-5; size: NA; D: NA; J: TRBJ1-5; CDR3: CASNRQDYSNQPQHF; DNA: TGTGCCAGCAATCGACAGGATTATAGCAATCAGCCCCAGCATTTT
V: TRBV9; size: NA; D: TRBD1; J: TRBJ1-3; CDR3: CASSAGGERGTIYF; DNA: TGTGCCAGCAGCGCAGGGGGAGAACGGGGCACCATATATTTT
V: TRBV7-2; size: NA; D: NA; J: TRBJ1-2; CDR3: CASSLYRANYGYTF; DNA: TGTGCCAGCAGCTTATACAGGGCTAACTATGGCTACACCTTC
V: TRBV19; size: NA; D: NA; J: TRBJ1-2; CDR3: CASSIGAGAGTGGYTF; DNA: TGTGCCAGTAGTATAGGTGCAGGGGCAGGAACGGGAGGCTACACCTTC